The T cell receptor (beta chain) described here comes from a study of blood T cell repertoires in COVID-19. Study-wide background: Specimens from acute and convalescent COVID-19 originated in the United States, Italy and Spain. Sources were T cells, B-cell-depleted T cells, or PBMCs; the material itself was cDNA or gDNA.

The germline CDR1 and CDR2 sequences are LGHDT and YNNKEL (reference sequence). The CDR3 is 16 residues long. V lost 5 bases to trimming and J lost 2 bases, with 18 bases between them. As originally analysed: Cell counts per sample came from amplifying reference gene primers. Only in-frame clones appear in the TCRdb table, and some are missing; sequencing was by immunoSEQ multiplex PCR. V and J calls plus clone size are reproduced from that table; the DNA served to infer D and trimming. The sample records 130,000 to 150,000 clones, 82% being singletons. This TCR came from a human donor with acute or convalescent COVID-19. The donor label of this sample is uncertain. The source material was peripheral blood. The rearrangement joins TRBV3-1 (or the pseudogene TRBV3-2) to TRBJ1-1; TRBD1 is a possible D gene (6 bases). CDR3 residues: CASSYQTGFPNTEAFF. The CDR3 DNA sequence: TGTGCCAGCAGCTATCAGACAGGTTTCCCTAACACTGAAGCTTTCTTT.